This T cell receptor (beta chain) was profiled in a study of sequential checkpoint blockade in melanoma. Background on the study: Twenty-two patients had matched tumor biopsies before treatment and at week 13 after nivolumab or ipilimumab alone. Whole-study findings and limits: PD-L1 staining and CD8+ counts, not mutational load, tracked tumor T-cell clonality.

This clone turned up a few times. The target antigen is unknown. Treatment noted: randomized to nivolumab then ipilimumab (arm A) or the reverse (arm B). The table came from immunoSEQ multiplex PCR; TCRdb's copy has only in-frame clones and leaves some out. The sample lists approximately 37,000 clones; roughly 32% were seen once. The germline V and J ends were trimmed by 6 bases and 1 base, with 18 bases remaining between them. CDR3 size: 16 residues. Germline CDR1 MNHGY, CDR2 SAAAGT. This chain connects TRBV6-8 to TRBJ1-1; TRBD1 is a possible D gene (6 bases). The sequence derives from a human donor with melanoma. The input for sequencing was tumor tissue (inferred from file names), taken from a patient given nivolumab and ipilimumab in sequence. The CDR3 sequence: CASRNLPGVPNTEAFF. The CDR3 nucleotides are TGTGCCAGCAGGAACCTCCCAGGGGTGCCGAACACTGAAGCTTTCTTT.